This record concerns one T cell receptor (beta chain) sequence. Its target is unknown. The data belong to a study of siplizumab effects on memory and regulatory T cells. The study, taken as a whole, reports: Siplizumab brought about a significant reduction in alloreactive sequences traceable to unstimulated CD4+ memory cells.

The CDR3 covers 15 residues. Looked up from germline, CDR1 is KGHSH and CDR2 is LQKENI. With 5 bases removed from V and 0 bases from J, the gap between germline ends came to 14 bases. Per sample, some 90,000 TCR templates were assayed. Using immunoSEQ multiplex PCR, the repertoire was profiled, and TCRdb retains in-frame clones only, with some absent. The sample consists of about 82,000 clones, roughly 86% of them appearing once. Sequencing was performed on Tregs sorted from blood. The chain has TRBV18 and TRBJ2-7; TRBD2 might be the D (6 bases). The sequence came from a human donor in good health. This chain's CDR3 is CASSGDLRSSYEQYF. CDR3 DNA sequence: TGTGCCAGCTCAGGGGACTTGCGGAGCTCCTACGAGCAGTACTTC.